The text below deals with one T cell receptor beta chain. This clonotype was counted at least ten times. Its target antigen remains unknown. Base qualities are missing; no much larger clone stands one base away. This sample is drawn from a study of human T cells and chemical hapten exposure (dated by TCRdb to the early 2020s). Regarding the complete study: For sensitization, 2% DPC in acetone was applied to a 2 cm by 2 cm area of upper inner arm skin. The study tracked peripheral blood TCR repertoire changes in vivo during primary and secondary sensitization to the hapten diphenylcyclopropenone (DPC) in alopecia patients. Patch testing on the upper back used Finn chambers containing 0.01% DPC, with scoring done after 6 days according to International Contact Dermatitis Research Group standards. Blood samples were taken from patients before sensitization (week 0) and then at 2, 6 and about 24 weeks after DPC sensitization. Throughout the study period of roughly 24 weeks, patients also received therapeutic DPC doses to the scalp every week. Libraries were pooled for sequencing, and variation in per-sample TCR yields was attributed mainly to small differences in library volumes within the pool. Blood for TCR sequencing was provided by twenty-nine alopecia patients at one to four time points (pre-sensitization, 2, 6 and 24 weeks). Alopecia areata with under or over 50% scalp involvement, alopecia totalis and alopecia universalis were represented in the patient cohort, which was mostly female.

In light of the paper, this sample's time point label describes: patch test 1, 2 weeks after DPC sensitization. The meaning of the sample's treatment or condition label: therapeutic diphenylcyclopropenone sensitization with weekly scalp DPC. Blood at each patch-test visit was drawn before the patch test was applied. To be eligible, patients had to be aged 18 to 70, diagnosed with alopecia and judged suitable for DPC therapy, while pregnant patients were excluded. Unfractionated whole blood was collected in Tempus Blood RNA tubes, and total RNA was extracted from that blood. The method behind the library was RACE. Sequencing used a NextSeq 500. During library preparation, unique molecular identifiers were attached to individual cDNA molecules so that TCRs could be counted in a quantitative, reproducible way. Both TCR alpha and TCR beta chains were sequenced from each blood RNA sample. The study's processing was this. A median of approximately 100,000 TCRs per sample was observed, with a range of roughly 23,224 to 700,000. The Decombinator software suite was used to annotate V, J and CDR3 in the TCR reads. Every sample was subsampled to the same number of TCRs (28,000) for the PS versus PT1 abundance plots. Expanded TCRs were defined as absent before sensitization and observed at least eight times at the 2-week time point. TCRdb took the public reads, trimmed them with fastp at Q25, ran MiXCR for clone calling and kept in-frame beta chains. Rows with a matching CDR3 protein are joined into one entry that keeps the most common DNA and genes. Clone size and V and J calls follow TCRdb, not the original study. The sample contains around 120,000 distinct CDR3 sequences, approximately 11% of them found a single time. Around 3.5% of the sample rests with the top ten.

Overall results and qualifications from the work: Compared with pre-sensitization or healthy control sets, expanded TCRs formed significantly more large CDR3 similarity clusters, which is consistent with antigen-driven responses. After repeated subsampling, changes were observed in the strength of the expansion versus patch-test correlation and in the threshold at which the correlation became significant. The number of TCRs above 1 in 1000 frequency did not change with DPC sensitization; there was no evidence of global repertoire structure alterations. Because every patient had alopecia, a presumed autoimmune disease, the patients' immune response might differ from that of healthy individuals. A positive correlation was found between the number of PT1 expanded TCRs and patch test score, with significance reached at thresholds 8, 16 and 32 but not 4.

The source was whole blood, collected in connection with sensitization to the hapten diphenylcyclopropenone (DPC). This sequence was found in a woman between 35 and 50 years old with alopecia areata. Some clones in this sample may be carry-over from other donors' samples.

The nucleotides are TGCAGTGCCACAACAGGGGGCACTGAAGCTTTCTTT. Translation gives CSATTGGTEAFF. The chain links TRBV20-1 with TRBJ1-1, with TRBD1 matching 8 junction bases. From V the trimming removes 6 bases and from J it removes 4 bases, while the gene matches leave 4 bases of the junction unaccounted for. CDR1 and CDR2 were assigned from the germline V gene (reference sequence) as DFQATT and SNEGSKA. CDR3 length: 12 amino acids, cysteine to phenylalanine. The entry retains the CDR3 DNA only, 36 bases that are in frame from base 1.